The next 16 T cell receptor beta chains were all read from a single sample in a study of T cell changes during pregnancy in multiple sclerosis (dated by TCRdb to 2018 to 2020). The library was obtained by the immunoSEQ multiplex PCR assay. Held by TCRdb, this immuneACCESS table contains in-frame sequences only and omits some clones. Under half of the omission traces to an unresolved V gene where checked; the cause of the rest is unknown. Recorded for this sample are some 60,000 clones; 75% to 95% of them occurred a single time. The top ten constitute roughly 3.5% of the sample. This specimen was peripheral blood, taken after pregnancy. The receptors derive from a female donor in good health, enrolled as a control in a pregnancy study.

The chain links TRBV10-3 to TRBJ2-1, with a weak D call TRBD1 (6 bases). This CDR3 is 16 amino acids long. V was pared by 3 bases and J by 2 bases, with 14 bases between. In germline, CDR1 is ENHRY, CDR2 SYGVKD. The CDR3 DNA reads as TGTGCCATCAGTGACCAGGGGCAAGGGACCTACAATGAGCAGTTCTTC. Its translation: CAISDQGQGTYNEQFF.

The rearrangement links TRBV19 to TRBJ1-6; D gene unclear. CDR3 length: 12 amino acids. Trimming stripped 7 bases from V and 6 bases from J, with 7 bases between. CDR1 LNHDA and CDR2 SQIVND come from the germline V gene (reference sequence). The DNA of the CDR3 is TGTGCCAGTACGCGGGGTAATTCACCCCTCCACTTT. It specifies CASTRGNSPLHF.

The rearrangement joins TRBV7-9 to TRBJ2-7, with a weak D call TRBD2 (6 bases). The CDR3 sequence is 12 residues long. V gave up 8 bases and J gave up 4 bases, with 12 bases separating them. From germline, CDR1 is SEHNR and CDR2 FQNEAQ (reference sequence). Here the CDR3 reads CASGRGAYEQYF. The CDR3 bases are TGTGCCAGCGGTCGCGGGGCGTACGAGCAGTACTTC.

The V gene is TRBV5-4, the J gene TRBJ2-7; TRBD2 might be the D (5 bases). The CDR3 has 15 residues. V lost 1 base to trimming and J lost 2 bases, with 13 bases between them. Germline CDR1 and CDR2: SGHNT and YYREEE (reference sequence). The CDR3 nucleotides read TGTGCCAGCAGCTTGCTCCTCGTAGCGACCTACGAGCAGTACTTC. Translated: CASSLLLVATYEQYF.

The chain carries TRBV29-1 and TRBJ1-6, with D possibly TRBD1 on 5 matching bases. The CDR3 consists of 14 residues. Trimming pared 6 bases from V and 0 bases from J, leaving 9 bases between. The V gene's germline CDR1 is SQVTM and CDR2 ANQGSEA. CDR3 sequence (DNA): TGCAGCGTCGCAGACAGCTCCTATAATTCACCCCTCCACTTT. Translating it yields CSVADSSYNSPLHF.

The chain links TRBV2 to TRBJ1-3, with a weak D call TRBD1 (6 bases). Germline V lookup: CDR1 SNHLY, CDR2 FYNNEI. Trimming removed 4 bases from V and 0 bases from J, with 10 bases in between. The CDR3 is 15 amino acids. CDR3 coding DNA: TGTGCCAGCAGTGTAAGGACAGTCTCTGGAAACACCATATATTTT. Amino acid sequence: CASSVRTVSGNTIYF.

This chain joins TRBV4-1 and TRBJ1-1, with 7 bases fitting TRBD1. This CDR3 spans 18 amino acids. Looked up from germline, CDR1 is MGHRA and CDR2 is YSYEKL. V lost 2 bases to trimming and J lost 5 bases; unmatched junction nucleotides: 17. The CDR3 DNA sequence: TGCGCCAGCAGCCAATCTGTTTGGGGTGGCAGGGGGAGGACTGAAGCTTTCTTT. Its protein is CASSQSVWGGRGRTEAFF.

This sequence joins TRBV15 and TRBJ2-2, with 9 nucleotides matching TRBD1. V was clipped by 0 bases and J by 2 bases; unmatched bases: 4. The CDR3 covers 17 residues. Germline-derived CDR1 and CDR2 are LNHNV and YYDKDF (reference sequence). CDR3 sequence (DNA): TGTGCCACCAGCAGAGATCCGGGACAGGGAAACACCGGGGAGCTGTTTTTT. Protein product: CATSRDPGQGNTGELFF.

V is TRBV29-1 and J is TRBJ1-4; D gene unclear. The V gene lost 7 bases and the J gene lost 6 bases, with 15 bases spanning the gap. CDR3 length equals 13 residues. Germline lookup yields CDR1 SQVTM and CDR2 ANQGSEA. CDR3 amino acids: CSAARAGDEKLFF. The CDR3 DNA reads TGCAGCGCGGCCCGGGCCGGGGATGAAAAACTGTTTTTT. Supplemented by reference TRBV29-1 and TRBJ1-4, the full variable domain reads SAVISQKPSRDICQRGTSLTIQCQVDSQVTMMFWYRQQPGQSLTLIATANQGSEATYESGFVIDKFPISRPNLTFSTLTVSNMSPEDSSIYLCSAARAGDEKLFFGSGTQLSVL.

This chain connects TRBV5-1 to TRBJ1-4; 12 bases are shared with TRBD1. The CDR3 is made up of 14 amino acids. The junction had 1 base not matched to a gene; V was cut back by 3 bases and J by 7 bases. Germline CDR1 reads SGHRS; CDR2 reads YFSETQ. The CDR3: CASSSGQGAEKLFF. The CDR3 DNA is TGCGCCAGCAGCTCGGGACAGGGGGCTGAAAAACTGTTTTTT.

This clone occurred once. The chain employs TRBV7-9 and TRBJ1-3, with a weak D call TRBD1 (5 bases). Trimming removed 5 bases at V and 4 bases at J, with 21 bases between. CDR1 is SEHNR and CDR2 is FQNEAQ in the germline V gene (reference sequence). The CDR3 consists of 17 residues. Here the CDR3 reads CASSLTPTGAQGNTIYF. In nucleotides, the CDR3 is TGTGCCAGCAGCCTAACCCCCACTGGGGCTCAGGGAAACACCATATATTTT.

This chain uses TRBV29-1 with TRBJ2-1; the D gene is possibly TRBD1 (6 bases). The ends were cut back, 4 bases at V and 8 bases at J, with 6 bases in the middle. Germline V gives CDR1 SQVTM, CDR2 ANQGSEA. CDR3 length: 10 residues. The CDR3 DNA is TGCAGCGTTGGGGGGCATGAGCAGTTCTTC. Its translation: CSVGGHEQFF.

The chain employs TRBV11-2 and TRBJ1-1; D gene unclear. Germline V CDR1 and CDR2: SGHAT, FQNNGV. The CDR3 contains 15 residues. V lost 5 bases and J lost 5, with 18 bases in between. The CDR3 DNA is TGTGCCAGCAGCCTTTATTGGCTGGGGAGGACTGAAGCTTTCTTT. Encoded protein: CASSLYWLGRTEAFF. The complete variable domain, with remaining parts taken from reference TRBV11-2 and TRBJ1-1, reads EAGVAQSPRYKIIEKRQSVAFWCNPISGHATLYWYQQILGQGPKLLIQFQNNGVVDDSQLPKDRFSAERLKGVDSTLKIQPAKLEDSAVYLCASSLYWLGRTEAFFGQGTRLTVV.

This chain links TRBV15 with TRBJ2-3; 7 bases map to TRBD1. The CDR3 extends over 17 amino acids. Germline V gene data show CDR1 as LNHNV and CDR2 as YYDKDF (reference sequence). V dropped 0 bases and J dropped 1; count of bases not matched to a gene: 7. CDR3 DNA: TGTGCCACCAGCAGAGATATAATCGGACAGGGCACAGATACGCAGTATTTT. It is translated as CATSRDIIGQGTDTQYF.

In DNA, the CDR3 is TGCGCCAGCAGCCGCCGGGCAGGGTCTCCAGATACGCAGTATTTT. Protein: CASSRRAGSPDTQYF. V gene TRBV4-3 combines with J gene TRBJ2-3; possibly TRBD1 for D (5 bases). Germline values: CDR1 LGHNA, CDR2 YSLEER. The CDR3 loop spans 15 amino acids. Trimming stripped 4 bases from V and 4 bases from J, with 15 bases between.

V and J are TRBV25-1 and TRBJ1-3; D gene uncertain. The CDR3 sequence is 13 residues long. Trimming left V 5 bases short and J 2 bases short, with 7 bases between. Per the germline V gene, CDR1 is MGHDK and CDR2 is SYGVNS. CDR3 nucleotide sequence: TGTGCCAGCAGTTCCGGGGCTGGAAACACCATATATTTT. It yields the protein CASSSGAGNTIYF. The variable domain in full, completed from reference TRBV25-1 and TRBJ1-3, reads EADIYQTPRYLVIGTGKKITLECSQTMGHDKMYWYQQDPGMELHLIHYSYGVNSTEKGDLSSESTVSRIRTEHFPLTLESARPSHTSQYLCASSSGAGNTIYFGEGSWLTVV.